These 26 T cell receptor beta chains were sequenced from one sample in a study of radiation and T cells in renal cell carcinoma (dated by TCRdb to about 2020). Library method: the immunoSEQ multiplex PCR assay. Sourced from immuneACCESS, this table was stored by TCRdb with only in-frame sequences that have V and J called. A share of the clones is absent; for the studies checked, an unresolved V gene accounts for under half, and the remainder has no known explanation. The sample records some 130,000 clones, more than 70% of which are singletons. Almost 6% of the sample belongs to the ten largest clones. The sample's time point, from its label and the paper: blood 2 weeks post-SBRT. Reading the label with the study, this specimen's treatment or condition is: 15 Gy SBRT to primary tumor, nephrectomy 4 weeks later. The material was blood, obtained from a patient whose treatment included radiotherapy and nephrectomy. These TCRs come from a woman aged 70-85 years with renal cell carcinoma.

The chain has TRBV10-2 and TRBJ1-4; perhaps TRBD1 as D (5 bases). CDR1 and CDR2 from the germline V gene are WSHSY and SAAADI. This CDR3 spans 17 amino acids. With 8 bases removed from V and 4 bases from J, the gap between germline ends came to 23 bases. CDR3 sequence: CASHWRDFDSNNEKLFF. The DNA for the CDR3 is TGCGCCAGCCATTGGAGGGACTTCGACTCAAATAATGAAAAACTGTTTTTT.

This clone occurred once. This chain uses TRBV5-1 with TRBJ2-1; D is uncertain. Germline CDR1 SGHRS, CDR2 YFSETQ. Trimming removed 2 bases from V and 5 bases from J, with 14 bases in between. The CDR3 runs to 15 residues. The CDR3 DNA is TGCGCCAGCAGCTTCGGTTGGTCAGATAACAATGAGCAGTTCTTC. Its protein is CASSFGWSDNNEQFF. The complete variable domain, with remaining parts taken from reference TRBV5-1 and TRBJ2-1, reads KAGVTQTPRYLIKTRGQQVTLSCSPISGHRSVSWYQQTPGQGLQFLFEYFSETQRNKGNFPGRFSGRQFSNSRSEMNVSTLELGDSALYLCASSFGWSDNNEQFFGPGTRLTVL.

The chain employs TRBV7-6 and TRBJ2-7, with D possibly TRBD2 on 6 matching bases. V was clipped by 2 bases and J by 6 bases, with 20 bases between them. The CDR3 is made up of 16 amino acids. Germline CDR1 SGHVS, CDR2 FNYEAQ. The DNA of the CDR3 is TGTGCCAGCAGCTTAATGGTTCAGGGAGGAGGAAGCGAGCAGTACTTC. Translating it yields CASSLMVQGGGSEQYF.

The chain recombines TRBV10-3 with TRBJ2-7; TRBD1 might be the D (5 bases). Germline lookup yields CDR1 ENHRY and CDR2 SYGVKD. This CDR3 region has 13 residues. Trimming took 5 bases from V and 2 from J, leaving 10 bases between them. This chain's CDR3 is CAISTGAAYEQYF. CDR3 bases: TGTGCCATCAGTACAGGTGCGGCCTACGAGCAGTACTTC.

This clone is classed as medium-sized. The CDR3 region is CASSWDTEAFF. Written as DNA, the CDR3 is TGTGCCAGCAGTTGGGACACTGAAGCTTTCTTT. This sequence joins TRBV5-6 and TRBJ1-1; the D is unclear. The CDR3 runs 11 residues. V dropped 5 bases and J dropped 3 bases, with 5 bases sitting between them. The germline V gene encodes CDR1 SGHDT and CDR2 YYEEEE.

The V gene is TRBV28, the J gene TRBJ1-2; D may be TRBD1 (5 bases). This CDR3 spans 12 amino acids. Per the germline V gene, CDR1 is MDHEN and CDR2 is SYDVKM. Trimming shortened V by 7 bases and J by 1 base, and 7 bases separated the two germline ends. CDR3 in amino acids: CASTDSNYGYTF. CDR3 DNA sequence: TGTGCCAGCACCGACAGTAACTATGGCTACACCTTC.

This rearrangement joins TRBV30 to TRBJ2-1; 10 bases line up with TRBD1. This CDR3 comprises 15 residues. Unmatched junction bases numbered 3, after V lost 0 bases and J lost 4 bases. Germline CDR1 reads GTSNPN; CDR2 reads SVGIG (reference sequence). CDR3 in DNA: TGTGCCTGGAGTGTACCGGGACAGGGGTACAATGAGCAGTTCTTC. This encodes CAWSVPGQGYNEQFF.

The chain uses TRBV19 and TRBJ1-5, with TRBD1 identical over 7 bases. The CDR3 is 15 residues long. Germline V gives CDR1 LNHDA, CDR2 SQIVND (reference sequence). The ends lost 5 bases at V and 0 bases at J; junction bases unmatched: 4. The CDR3 DNA reads as TGTGCCAGTAGTGGACAGGTATTTAGCAATCAGCCCCAGCATTTT. This gives the protein CASSGQVFSNQPQHF. Variable domain in full (rest from reference TRBV19 and TRBJ1-5): DGGITQSPKYLFRKEGQNVTLSCEQNLNHDAMYWYRQDPGQGLRLIYYSQIVNDFQKGDIAEGYSVSREKKESFPLTVTSAQKNPTAFYLCASSGQVFSNQPQHFGDGTRLSIL.

V is TRBV19 and J is TRBJ1-1; 10 nucleotides match TRBD1. Germline V gene sequence: CDR1 LNHDA, CDR2 SQIVND (reference sequence). The CDR3 covers 16 residues. The trim removed 3 bases at V and 3 bases at J, leaving 7 bases unmatched. The CDR3: CASSIGGTGVHTEAFF. The DNA of the CDR3 is TGTGCCAGTAGTATTGGTGGGACAGGGGTCCACACTGAAGCTTTCTTT.

This clone was observed once. The chain couples TRBV29-1 to TRBJ1-5; D uncertain. This CDR3 is 13 amino acids long. Deletions cut 5 bases from V and 7 bases from J, with 15 bases between. The germline V gene encodes CDR1 SQVTM and CDR2 ANQGSEA. This CDR3 is CSVKSGIGQPQHF. As DNA, the CDR3 is TGCAGCGTTAAATCGGGAATAGGACAGCCCCAGCATTTT.

The chain joins TRBV15 to TRBJ2-7; D possibly uses TRBD1 or TRBD2 (5 bases each). CDR3 length: 14 residues. Looked up from germline, CDR1 is LNHNV and CDR2 is YYDKDF (reference sequence). V shed 7 bases and J shed 3 bases, with 16 bases lying between them. The CDR3 sequence: CATNRDMRGYEQYF. The CDR3 DNA follows: TGTGCCACCAACCGAGACATGAGGGGCTACGAGCAGTACTTC.

The chain's CDR3 is CASSDEVEKLFF. CDR3 bases: TGTGCCAGCAGTGACGAAGTGGAAAAACTGTTTTTT. The chain joins TRBV2 to TRBJ1-4; D is unresolved. The CDR3 is 12 amino acids. Germline loops: CDR1 SNHLY, CDR2 FYNNEI. Between the trimmed V and J ends, which lost 3 bases and 8 bases, there was a span of 7 bases.

A note on this clone: The same CDR3 is also encoded by other DNA sequences in this sample. This CDR3 is CASSSSGDQPQHF. CDR3 nucleotides: TGTGCCAGCAGCTCCTCCGGGGATCAGCCCCAGCATTTT. The chain combines TRBV7-2 with TRBJ1-5; no clear D gene. Germline CDR1 reads SGHTA; CDR2 reads FQGNSA. The CDR3 extends over 13 amino acids. Trimming took 4 bases from V and 5 from J, leaving 9 bases between them.

CDR3: CASSPALETQYF. CDR3 coding DNA: TGTGCCAGCAGCCCAGCCCTGGAGACCCAGTACTTC. The rearrangement uses TRBV28 and TRBJ2-5; D gene unclear. The CDR3 is made up of 12 amino acids. Germline loops: CDR1 MDHEN, CDR2 SYDVKM. The V and J ends lost 6 bases and 5 bases respectively, with 10 bases between them.

The chain carries TRBV7-9 and TRBJ2-3, with D tentatively TRBD2 (6 bases). The CDR3 spans 15 residues. Germline CDR1 reads SEHNR; CDR2 reads FQNEAQ (reference sequence). The V end lost 5 bases, the J end lost 4 bases, and 16 bases lay between the germline ends. The CDR3 loop is CASSPGGVASDTQYF. The CDR3 DNA is TGTGCCAGCAGCCCCGGAGGGGTGGCGTCAGATACGCAGTATTTT.

This clone was seen only once. The genes are TRBV5-5 and TRBJ2-7, with D perhaps TRBD1 or TRBD2 (5 bases each). This CDR3 contains 15 residues. Germline lookup yields CDR1 SGHKS and CDR2 YYEKEE (reference sequence). V was pared by 4 bases and J by 0 bases, with 14 bases between. As DNA, the CDR3 is TGTGCCAGCAGCCGCGGGCAGGGTGGCTCCTACGAGCAGTACTTC. As protein: CASSRGQGGSYEQYF.

The V and J genes are TRBV7-9 and TRBJ1-4; a possible D gene is TRBD1 (6 bases). Germline CDR1 is SEHNR and CDR2 is FQNEAQ (reference sequence). V was pared by 3 bases and J by 7 bases, with 12 bases between. The CDR3 contains 14 residues. The CDR3 DNA follows: TGTGCCAGCAGCTTTCAGGGGATGGGTGAAAAACTGTTTTTT. Translated: CASSFQGMGEKLFF. The whole variable domain, filled in from reference TRBV7-9 and TRBJ1-4, reads DTGVSQNPRHKITKRGQNVTFRCDPISEHNRLYWYRQTLGQGPEFLTYFQNEAQLEKSRLLSDRFSAERPKGSFSTLEIQRTEQGDSAMYLCASSFQGMGEKLFFGSGTQLSVL.

The V call is TRBV6-5, the J call TRBJ1-5; no clear D. With 0 bases removed from V and 1 base from J, the gap between germline ends came to 7 bases. The CDR3 runs 15 residues. Germline V gene data show CDR1 as MNHEY and CDR2 as SVGAGI. DNA of the CDR3: TGTGCCAGCAGTTACTCAGGGATAAGCAATCAGCCCCAGCATTTT. Its translation: CASSYSGISNQPQHF.

This clone has just one count. This chain links TRBV2 with TRBJ1-1; D remains ambiguous. Trimming pared 6 bases from V and 1 base from J, leaving 6 bases between. The germline V gene has CDR1 SNHLY and CDR2 FYNNEI. The CDR3 sequence is 12 residues long. In nucleotides, the CDR3 is TGTGCCAGCAGGAAGGAGAACACTGAAGCTTTCTTT. Translating gives CASRKENTEAFF.

The chain has TRBV18 and TRBJ1-6, with 7 positions matching TRBD1. This CDR3 is built from 14 residues. Germline V gene data show CDR1 as KGHSH and CDR2 as LQKENI. Trimming took 3 bases from V and 6 from J; bases not matched to a gene: 2. The CDR3 nucleotides read TGTGCCAGCTCACCTACAGGGGCTAATTCACCCCTCCACTTT. Amino acids: CASSPTGANSPLHF.

V is TRBV7-9 and J is TRBJ1-1; 8 bases line up with TRBD1. Germline assignment: CDR1 SEHNR and CDR2 FQNEAQ (reference sequence). The CDR3 runs to 15 residues. V lost 5 bases and J lost 8; bases outside the gene matches: 13. Written as DNA, the CDR3 is TGTGCCAGCAGCCGTCCTTCGGGACAGGTGGCCGAAGCTTTCTTT. Protein sequence: CASSRPSGQVAEAFF.

This chain links TRBV30 with TRBJ2-7; possibly TRBD1 for D (6 bases). V was pared by 2 bases and J by 2 bases, with 13 bases between. In germline, CDR1 is GTSNPN, CDR2 SVGIG (reference sequence). This CDR3 comprises 14 residues. As DNA, the CDR3 is TGTGCCTGGAGTTGGCAGGGGTCGACCTACGAGCAGTACTTC. It codes for CAWSWQGSTYEQYF.

The rearrangement joins TRBV5-6 to TRBJ1-2; no clear D gene. The CDR3 has 12 residues. In germline, CDR1 is SGHDT, CDR2 YYEEEE. V lost 2 bases and J lost 8, with 10 bases in between. CDR3 nucleotides: TGTGCCAGCAGCTTCCCAGAACGAGGCTACACCTTC. Its protein product is CASSFPERGYTF.

A few counts support this clone. The V and J genes are TRBV5-1 and TRBJ1-5; 7 positions agree with TRBD1. The germline gives CDR1 SGHRS, CDR2 YFSETQ. The V and J ends lost 0 bases and 7 bases, in that order; junction bases with no gene match: 4. The CDR3 loop spans 14 amino acids. This CDR3 reads CASSLVAGGQPQHF. The CDR3, as DNA: TGCGCCAGCAGCTTGGTGGCAGGGGGGCAGCCCCAGCATTTT.

The chain is built from TRBV4-3 and TRBJ1-2; D may be TRBD1 (5 bases). Germline CDR1 reads LGHNA; CDR2 reads YSLEER. The CDR3 consists of 16 residues. Trimming pared 0 bases from V and 4 bases from J, leaving 15 bases between. Here the CDR3 reads CASSQDFQGRAYGYTF. The CDR3 nucleotides are TGCGCCAGCAGCCAAGATTTCCAGGGAAGGGCCTATGGCTACACCTTC.

This chain joins TRBV30 and TRBJ2-3; the D is unclear. V shed 3 bases and J shed 3 bases, with 13 bases lying between them. Germline V gene data show CDR1 as GTSNPN and CDR2 as SVGIG (reference sequence). This CDR3 contains 14 residues. The chain's CDR3 is CAWRRRPPTDTQYF. The CDR3 nucleotides read TGTGCCTGGAGGCGCCGGCCCCCAACAGATACGCAGTATTTT.